This T cell receptor (beta chain) was obtained from a study of cytotoxic CD8 clonotypes in ibrutinib-treated CLL. The CDR3 length is 16 residues. Germline V gives CDR1 LNHDA, CDR2 SQIVND (reference sequence). V lost 5 bases, J lost 4 bases, and 18 bases lay in between. Using immunoSEQ multiplex PCR, the repertoire was profiled, and TCRdb retains in-frame clones only, with some absent. The top ten hold roughly 2% of the sample, which has around 160,000 clones, 70% to 85% seen once. The receptor's source is a human donor with chronic lymphocytic leukemia. The material was PBMCs, obtained after 12 months of ibrutinib treatment. This rearrangement joins TRBV19 to TRBJ1-3; D is unclear. CDR3 sequence (DNA): TGTGCCAGTAGTCCTTATCTTCACCCTGTGGGAAACACCATATATTTT. Its protein product is CASSPYLHPVGNTIYF.